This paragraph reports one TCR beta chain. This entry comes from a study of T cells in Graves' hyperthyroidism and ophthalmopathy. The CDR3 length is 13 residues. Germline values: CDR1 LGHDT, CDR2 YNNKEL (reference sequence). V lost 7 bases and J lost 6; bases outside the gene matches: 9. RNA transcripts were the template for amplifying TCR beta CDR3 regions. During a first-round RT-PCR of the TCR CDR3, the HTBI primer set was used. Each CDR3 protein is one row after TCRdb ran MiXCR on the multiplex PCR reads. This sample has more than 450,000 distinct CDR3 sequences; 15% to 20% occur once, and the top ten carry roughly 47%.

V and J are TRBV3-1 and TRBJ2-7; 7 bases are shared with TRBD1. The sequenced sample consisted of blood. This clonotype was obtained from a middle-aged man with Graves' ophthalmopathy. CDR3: CASTFSTGVEQYF. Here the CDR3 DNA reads TGTGCCAGCACCTTCTCAACAGGGGTCGAGCAGTACTTC.